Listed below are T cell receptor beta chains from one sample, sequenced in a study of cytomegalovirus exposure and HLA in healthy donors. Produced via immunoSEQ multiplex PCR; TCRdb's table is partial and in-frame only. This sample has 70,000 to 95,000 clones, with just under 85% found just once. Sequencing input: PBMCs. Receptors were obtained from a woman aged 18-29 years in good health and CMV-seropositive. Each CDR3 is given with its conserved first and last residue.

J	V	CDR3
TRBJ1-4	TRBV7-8	CASSLRTGATNEKLFF
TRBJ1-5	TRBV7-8	CASRTGNQPQHF
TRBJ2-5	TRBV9	CASSVDIARETQYF
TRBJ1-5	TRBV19	CASKSNAGAGPQHF
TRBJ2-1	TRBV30	CAWAYSGNEQFF
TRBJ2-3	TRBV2	CAGRTDRGQTDTQYF
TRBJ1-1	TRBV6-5	CASSYSSHRLNTEAFF
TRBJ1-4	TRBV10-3	CAISPLQGANEKLFF
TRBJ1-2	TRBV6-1	CASSETDNYGYTF
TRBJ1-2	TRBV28	CASEGGLPNYGYTF
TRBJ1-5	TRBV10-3	CAISESLVQGSFMPQHF
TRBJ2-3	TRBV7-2	CASSLVRGSTDTQYF
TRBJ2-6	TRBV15	CATSLGTGGSNVLTF
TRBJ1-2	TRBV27	CASSASTGGVKGYTF
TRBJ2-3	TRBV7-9	CASSYRPGGRGDTQYF
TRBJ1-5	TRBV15	CATSRGQSNQPQHF
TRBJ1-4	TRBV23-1	CASSQSGQGATNEKLFF
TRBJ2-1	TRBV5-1	CASSLDTSGRATEGNEQFF
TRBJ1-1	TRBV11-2	CASSLAAGTITEAFF
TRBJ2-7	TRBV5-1	CASSLQLQGDEQYF
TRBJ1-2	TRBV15	CATSPRENYGYTF
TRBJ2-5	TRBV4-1	CASSQDPRAETQYF
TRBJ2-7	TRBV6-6	CASHFGNREAEQYF
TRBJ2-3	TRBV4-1	CASSQSGGQGDTQYF
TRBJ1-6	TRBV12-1	CASSREGGHPVNSPLHF
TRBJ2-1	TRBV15	CATSRVEAEQFF
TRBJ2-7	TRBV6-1	CAMDRGVGDREQYF
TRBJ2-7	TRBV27	CASSLSTGLAYEQYF
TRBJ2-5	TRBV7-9	CASSQRQGQETQYF
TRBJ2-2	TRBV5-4	CATRRRGSNTGELFF
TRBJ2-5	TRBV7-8	CASSLSRSGQETQYF
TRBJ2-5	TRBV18	CASSPASAQETQYF
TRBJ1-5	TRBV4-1	CASSPRTGLSNQPQHF
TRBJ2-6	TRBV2	CASSKTGGSGANVLTF
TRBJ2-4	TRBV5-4	CASSLEQGKAKNIQYF
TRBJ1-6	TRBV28	CASSHTPNSPLHF
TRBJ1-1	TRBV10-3	CAISEAAGGLNTEAFF
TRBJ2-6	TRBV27	CASSSPAGANVLTF
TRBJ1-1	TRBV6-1	CASRMDRLNTEAFF
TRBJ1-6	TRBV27	CASSLSTGNSPLHF
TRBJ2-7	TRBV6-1	CASSVQGDYEQYF
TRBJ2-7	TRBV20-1	CSGRTSYEQYF
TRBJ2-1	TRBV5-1	CASSIQGNNEQFF
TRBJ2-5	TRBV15	CATSRGSLGETQYF
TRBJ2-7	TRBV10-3	CAISGTSGNGNHEQYF
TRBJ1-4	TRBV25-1	CASSDRQGSNEKLFF
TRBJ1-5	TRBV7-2	CASSYRQGTQPQHF
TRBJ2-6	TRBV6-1	CASTRSSGANVLTF
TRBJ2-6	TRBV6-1	CASSEEGAGANVLTF
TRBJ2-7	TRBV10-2	CASRPGTSGAYEQYF
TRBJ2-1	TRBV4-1	CASSLLLAGGENEQFF
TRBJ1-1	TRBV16	CASSPLGTGTNTEAFF
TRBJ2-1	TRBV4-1	CASSQNLAGGPYNEQFF
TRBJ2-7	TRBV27	CASSSRRNGVEQYF